These T cell receptor beta chains were read from a single sample in a study of resident and recirculating memory T cells in vitiligo. The method was immunoSEQ multiplex PCR; TCRdb's version includes in-frame clones alone and lacks a portion of them. Of roughly 80,000 clones listed, under 95% are singletons. Sequencing was done on a sample of blood. The receptors come from a male donor with vitiligo. The conserved cysteine and the conserved F or W are not part of the CDR3 here. Each record gives: CDR3 protein, V gene.

CDR3 protein: ASSVAGESSYEQY; V gene: TRBV6-5
CDR3 protein: ASSFSGLAGEGKF; V gene: TRBV11-2
CDR3 protein: ASGSGQFVGYT; V gene: TRBV5-1
CDR3 protein: ASSQRQGFDEQY; V gene: TRBV27
CDR3 protein: ASSLSLTGSTSY; V gene: TRBV7-6
CDR3 protein: ASSQQGQSSGNTIY; V gene: TRBV13
CDR3 protein: SAPSGEVSFSYNEQF; V gene: TRBV29-1
CDR3 protein: ASSPRGYTEAF; V gene: TRBV28
CDR3 protein: ASSLGWGVDTQY; V gene: TRBV2
CDR3 protein: ASRETLSTDTQY; V gene: TRBV2
CDR3 protein: ASTRTSGGYEQY; V gene: TRBV28
CDR3 protein: ASSWTSGTHTDTQY; V gene: TRBV27
CDR3 protein: ASSPVTRDETQY; V gene: TRBV18
CDR3 protein: ASSLSGGNQPQH; V gene: TRBV5-1
CDR3 protein: ASSFDRQETQY; V gene: TRBV7-3
CDR3 protein: ASSASPSGTQY; V gene: TRBV19
CDR3 protein: ASRSPDSLS; V gene: TRBV21-1
CDR3 protein: ASSLEAREAEWY; V gene: TRBV5-1
CDR3 protein: ASSEQAETQY; V gene: TRBV6-1
CDR3 protein: ASSLVPEYEQY; V gene: TRBV28
CDR3 protein: ASSASGGHDTQY; V gene: TRBV6-4
CDR3 protein: ASSGQGADGELF; V gene: TRBV2
CDR3 protein: ASSFGGAGTQY; V gene: TRBV7-9
CDR3 protein: ASSARGAHLDEQY; V gene: TRBV21-1
CDR3 protein: ASSLGRLTPGETQY; V gene: TRBV7-9
CDR3 protein: ASSPRDTTSTDTQY; V gene: TRBV7-9
CDR3 protein: ASSTGLAGTSEETQY; V gene: TRBV5-1
CDR3 protein: ASSLARGLRMETQY; V gene: TRBV5-1
CDR3 protein: ASSMDSVVSSYNEQF; V gene: TRBV19
CDR3 protein: ASSFAVSTDTQY; V gene: TRBV18
CDR3 protein: ASSLQVRNTEAF; V gene: TRBV28
CDR3 protein: ASSPASTGTWETQY; V gene: TRBV4-3
CDR3 protein: ASSPGLAVSSYNEQF; V gene: TRBV5-1
CDR3 protein: ASRGRQSGGTYEQY; V gene: TRBV19
CDR3 protein: ASSLLQLAYNEQF; V gene: TRBV5-6
CDR3 protein: ASRPTAGGPYEQY; V gene: TRBV6-1
CDR3 protein: AISPGTGSNYGYT; V gene: TRBV10-3